The 32 T cell receptor beta chains presented below share a single source sample, sequenced in a study of T cell responses to AZD1222 COVID-19 vaccine (dated by TCRdb to about 2021). Library preparation employed the immunoSEQ multiplex PCR assay. TCRdb provides this immuneACCESS table in a form limited to in-frame rearrangements. Some clones are lacking; in checked studies, under half of them reflect an unresolved V gene, and why the rest are absent is not known. The sample table holds some 97,000 clones, of which about 89% were seen once. The top ten clones comprise 16% of the sample. Reading the label with the study, this specimen's time point is: baseline before first vaccination. This specimen consisted of peripheral blood, obtained on day 0 of AZD1222 vaccination. The receptor set was obtained from an adult in good health.

This clone has just one count. The CDR3 sequence: CASSFDGGNTEAFF. Written as DNA, the CDR3 is TGTGCCAGCAGCTTTGACGGAGGGAACACTGAAGCTTTCTTT. The gene calls are TRBV5-4 and TRBJ1-1; D ambiguous. Germline V gene lookup returns CDR1 SGHNT and CDR2 YYREEE (reference sequence). The V end was cut by 2 bases, the J end by 1 base, with 9 bases between. The CDR3 runs 14 residues.

The chain carries TRBV4-1 and TRBJ1-2; 9 bases match TRBD1. J gave up 0 bases and V 3 bases, and 2 bases lay outside the gene matches. Germline values: CDR1 MGHRA, CDR2 YSYEKL. The CDR3 spans 15 residues. The CDR3 DNA reads as TGCGCCAGCAGCCAGGGACAGGGTACTAACTATGGCTACACCTTC. Amino acids: CASSQGQGTNYGYTF.

The chain employs TRBV3-1 (or the pseudogene TRBV3-2) and TRBJ2-7; unclear D gene. CDR3 size: 12 residues. V lost 4 bases and J 4 bases, leaving 8 bases between the germline ends. Germline V lookup: CDR1 LGHDT, CDR2 YNNKEL (reference sequence). CDR3 in DNA: TGTGCCAGCAGCCGATTCGGGTACGAGCAGTACTTC. Protein product: CASSRFGYEQYF.

The CDR3 DNA sequence: TGTGCCAGCAGTGACGGACAGGGACCTTACGAGCAGTACTTC. Its protein is CASSDGQGPYEQYF. The rearrangement uses TRBV2 and TRBJ2-7; 8 bases map to TRBD1. J lost 4 bases, V lost 3 bases, and 5 bases had no gene match. Germline CDR1 and CDR2: SNHLY and FYNNEI. The CDR3 extends over 14 amino acids.

The genes are TRBV7-9 and TRBJ2-7, with a tentative D call TRBD1 (6 bases). This CDR3 spans 14 amino acids. V lost 4 bases to trimming and J lost 3 bases, with 13 bases between them. The germline V gene has CDR1 SEHNR and CDR2 FQNEAQ (reference sequence). The CDR3 here is CASSSVTGVYEQYF. CDR3 in DNA: TGTGCCAGCAGCTCCGTGACAGGAGTCTACGAGCAGTACTTC. The variable domain in full, completed from reference TRBV7-9 and TRBJ2-7, reads DTGVSQNPRHKITKRGQNVTFRCDPISEHNRLYWYRQTLGQGPEFLTYFQNEAQLEKSRLLSDRFSAERPKGSFSTLEIQRTEQGDSAMYLCASSSVTGVYEQYFGPGTRLTVT.

The chain has TRBV5-5 and TRBJ2-5, with D possibly matching TRBD1 (6 bases). V was shortened by 0 bases and J by 5 bases, with 11 bases between the two germline ends. Germline CDR1 and CDR2: SGHKS and YYEKEE (reference sequence). The CDR3 length is 14 residues. CDR3 sequence (DNA): TGTGCCAGCAGCTTGGCAGGGGATCTGGAGACCCAGTACTTC. This codes for CASSLAGDLETQYF.

The gene calls are TRBV2 and TRBJ2-3; D uncertain. The CDR3 has 10 residues. Germline loops: CDR1 SNHLY, CDR2 FYNNEI. V was clipped by 4 bases and J by 7 bases, with 3 bases between them. CDR3 residues: CASSANTQYF. As DNA, the CDR3 is TGTGCCAGCAGTGCCAATACGCAGTATTTT.

CDR3 loop: CSAGTTNTGELFF. As DNA, the CDR3 is TGCAGCGCCGGGACAACGAACACCGGGGAGCTGTTTTTT. The V call is TRBV29-1, the J call TRBJ2-2; a possible D gene is TRBD1 (6 bases). Germline V CDR1 and CDR2: SQVTM, ANQGSEA. This CDR3 comprises 13 residues. The ends were cut back, 7 bases at V and 0 bases at J, with 9 bases in the middle.

The count of this clone is one. This chain uses TRBV18 with TRBJ2-5; tentative D call: TRBD2 (6 bases). The CDR3 covers 14 residues. Trimming removed 1 base from V and 1 base from J, with 7 bases in between. Germline CDR1 and CDR2: KGHSH and LQKENI. The chain's CDR3 is CASSPRSGQETQYF. Here the CDR3 DNA reads TGTGCCAGCTCACCACGTAGCGGCCAAGAGACCCAGTACTTC.

The rearrangement joins TRBV3-1 (or the pseudogene TRBV3-2) to TRBJ1-2; 9 bases match TRBD1. The CDR3 has 15 amino acids. The ends lost 5 bases at V and 0 bases at J; junction bases unmatched: 4. Germline V gene data show CDR1 as LGHDT and CDR2 as YNNKEL (reference sequence). CDR3 amino acids: CASSSTGGSNYGYTF. Written as DNA, the CDR3 is TGTGCCAGCAGCTCTACAGGGGGCTCTAACTATGGCTACACCTTC.

The rearrangement joins TRBV6-5 to TRBJ2-7; D tentatively fits TRBD1 or TRBD2 (5 bases each). The CDR3 covers 15 residues. The germline gives CDR1 MNHEY, CDR2 SVGAGI. The V gene lost 6 bases and the J gene lost 2 bases, with 17 bases spanning the gap. The CDR3: CASSYGVQAPYEQYF. As DNA, the CDR3 is TGTGCCAGCAGCTACGGGGTACAGGCTCCCTACGAGCAGTACTTC.

V usage is TRBV5-4 and J usage is TRBJ1-4, with 10 bases fitting TRBD1. This CDR3 has 16 residues. V trimming: 0 bases; J trimming: 7 bases; junction bases outside the gene matches: 6. Per germline, CDR1 SGHNT and CDR2 YYREEE (reference sequence). The CDR3 is CASSLGLRDRGEKLFF. In DNA, the CDR3 is TGTGCCAGCAGCTTGGGGCTCCGGGACAGGGGTGAAAAACTGTTTTTT.

This rearrangement joins TRBV29-1 to TRBJ1-1, with 7 bases aligning to TRBD1. J gave up 0 bases and V 5 bases, and 3 bases lay outside the gene matches. This CDR3 contains 13 residues. Germline loops: CDR1 SQVTM, CDR2 ANQGSEA. The CDR3 DNA reads as TGCAGCGTTAGGGGGCATCTGAACACTGAAGCTTTCTTT. Protein sequence: CSVRGHLNTEAFF.

The chain combines TRBV27 with TRBJ1-5, with D possibly TRBD1 on 5 matching bases. Trimming took 5 bases from V and 3 from J, leaving 11 bases between them. This CDR3 spans 14 amino acids. Germline V gene data show CDR1 as MNHEY and CDR2 as SMNVEV (reference sequence). CDR3 nucleotides: TGTGCCAGCAGTACCCAGGGTGACAATCAGCCCCAGCATTTT. Translated: CASSTQGDNQPQHF.

The chain uses TRBV7-8 and TRBJ2-4, with D tentatively TRBD2 (6 bases). The CDR3 runs to 14 residues. With 3 bases removed from V and 2 bases from J, the gap between germline ends came to 8 bases. The germline V gene has CDR1 SGHVS and CDR2 FQNEAQ. The CDR3 DNA is TGTGCCAGCAGCTTTGGGGGGTCCAAAAACATTCAGTACTTC. Its protein is CASSFGGSKNIQYF.

J is TRBJ2-5 and V is TRBV10-3; 8 bases map to TRBD1. Germline CDR1 is ENHRY and CDR2 is SYGVKD. Germline trimming cut 4 bases from V and 5 bases from J; bases unmatched to any gene: 6. The CDR3 has 14 residues. The CDR3 DNA is TGTGCCATCAGTGCGACAGGGGTGACGGAGACCCAGTACTTC. It yields the protein CAISATGVTETQYF.

The J gene is TRBJ1-1, the V gene TRBV28, with 8 bases lining up with TRBD1. Trimming took 5 bases from V and 6 from J; bases not matched to a gene: 11. Germline CDR1 reads MDHEN; CDR2 reads SYDVKM. CDR3 length equals 15 residues. CDR3 DNA: TGTGCCAGCAGTGCTCATTCAGACAGGGGCGCTGAAGCTTTCTTT. As protein: CASSAHSDRGAEAFF. Complete variable domain (other parts from reference TRBV28 and TRBJ1-1): DVKVTQSSRYLVKRTGEKVFLECVQDMDHENMFWYRQDPGLGLRLIYFSYDVKMKEKGDIPEGYSVSREKKERFSLILESASTNQTSMYLCASSAHSDRGAEAFFGQGTRLTVV.

The rearrangement joins TRBV6-2 or TRBV6-3 to TRBJ1-5, with D possibly matching TRBD1 (6 bases). Trimming took 1 base from V and 6 from J, leaving 7 bases between them. The CDR3 has 13 amino acids. Germline loops: CDR1 MNHEY, CDR2 SVGEGT. CDR3: CASSYYRVQPQHF. Here the CDR3 DNA reads TGTGCCAGCAGTTACTACAGGGTTCAGCCCCAGCATTTT.

V usage is TRBV7-7 and J usage is TRBJ2-1; TRBD2 is a possible D gene (6 bases). The germline V and J ends were trimmed by 5 bases and 6 bases, with 17 bases remaining between them. Germline CDR1 and CDR2: SSHAT and FNYEAQ (reference sequence). The CDR3 runs to 15 residues. CDR3: CASSPWGVGPNEQFF. CDR3 bases: TGTGCCAGCAGCCCATGGGGGGTCGGCCCCAATGAGCAGTTCTTC.

The rearrangement joins TRBV7-9 to TRBJ1-5; a weak D match, TRBD1 (5 bases). Trimming stripped 5 bases from V and 0 bases from J, with 8 bases between. Germline lookup yields CDR1 SEHNR and CDR2 FQNEAQ (reference sequence). The CDR3 has 14 residues. CDR3 region: CASSRQNSNQPQHF. CDR3 DNA: TGTGCCAGCAGCCGACAGAATAGCAATCAGCCCCAGCATTTT.

The chain has TRBV6-2 or TRBV6-3 and TRBJ1-1; D unclear. This CDR3 spans 13 amino acids. CDR1 and CDR2 (germline): MNHEY, SVGEGT. V lost 5 bases to trimming and J lost 5 bases, with 12 bases between them. The CDR3 is CASSLGVKTEAFF. The CDR3 DNA reads as TGTGCCAGCAGTCTTGGGGTCAAGACTGAAGCTTTCTTT.

The rearrangement uses TRBV3-1 (or the pseudogene TRBV3-2) and TRBJ2-1; 7 bases fit TRBD1. J was trimmed by 6 bases and V by 4 bases; bases with no gene match: 3. The length of the CDR3 is 13 residues. Per germline, CDR1 LGHDT and CDR2 YNNKEL (reference sequence). CDR3 amino acids: CASSPGQTNEQFF. As DNA, the CDR3 is TGTGCCAGCAGCCCGGGACAGACCAATGAGCAGTTCTTC.

This rearrangement joins TRBV11-2 to TRBJ1-2; TRBD1 is a possible D gene (6 bases). The germline V and J ends were trimmed by 0 bases and 6 bases, with 8 bases remaining between them. The V gene's germline CDR1 is SGHAT and CDR2 FQNNGV. The CDR3 contains 13 residues. CDR3 DNA: TGTGCCAGCAGCTTAGAGGGGGCGCATGGCTACACCTTC. Its translation is CASSLEGAHGYTF.

A single count supports this clone. This rearrangement joins TRBV27 to TRBJ1-1, with D tentatively TRBD1 (5 bases). The CDR3 spans 16 residues. Trimming removed 4 bases at V and 0 bases at J, with 15 bases between. Per germline, CDR1 MNHEY and CDR2 SMNVEV (reference sequence). CDR3 DNA: TGTGCCAGCAGTTCAGGCCGGGGGGGAATGAACACTGAAGCTTTCTTT. Translation gives CASSSGRGGMNTEAFF.

V is TRBV15 and J is TRBJ1-3, with a possible D match to TRBD1 (5 bases). Germline V lookup: CDR1 LNHNV, CDR2 YYDKDF (reference sequence). The V gene lost 0 bases and the J gene lost 2 bases, with 8 bases spanning the gap. The CDR3 consists of 15 residues. CDR3 coding DNA: TGTGCCACCAGCAGAGATCAGGGAACTGGAAACACCATATATTTT. This codes for CATSRDQGTGNTIYF.

This clone was counted once. The chain is built from TRBV7-2 and TRBJ2-7; 7 bases are a match to TRBD2. Germline trimming cut 0 bases from V and 7 bases from J; bases unmatched to any gene: 12. CDR3 length: 16 amino acids. Germline CDR1 is SGHTA and CDR2 is FQGNSA. The DNA of the CDR3 is TGTGCCAGCAGCTTAGCGCTCGGCGGGAGTCTGGGGGAGCAGTACTTC. Its translation: CASSLALGGSLGEQYF.

The rearrangement joins TRBV27 to TRBJ1-5; perhaps TRBD1 as D (5 bases). V lost 5 bases and J lost 5, with 16 bases in between. CDR3 length equals 15 residues. CDR1 and CDR2 from the germline V gene are MNHEY and SMNVEV (reference sequence). The DNA of the CDR3 is TGTGCCAGCAGTCCCCCCGGCAGGGCGGATCAGCCCCAGCATTTT. Its translation: CASSPPGRADQPQHF.

This clone was recorded only once. Here the CDR3 reads CATSQTAPDTQYF. Here the CDR3 DNA reads TGTGCCACCAGCCAAACAGCCCCAGATACGCAGTATTTT. The rearrangement uses TRBV24-1 and TRBJ2-3, with D unclear. In germline, CDR1 is KGHDR, CDR2 SFDVKD. Between the trimmed V and J ends, which lost 7 bases and 4 bases, there was a span of 11 bases. The CDR3 runs 13 residues.

The CDR3 DNA follows: TGTGCCAGCAGCCAAGAGTTACAGGGAACCTATGGCTACACCTTC. Translated, it gives CASSQELQGTYGYTF. The chain couples TRBV4-2 to TRBJ1-2, with D perhaps matching TRBD1 (6 bases). CDR1 is LGHNA and CDR2 is YNFKEQ in the germline V gene. The CDR3 totals 15 residues. V dropped 0 bases and J dropped 4 bases, with 12 bases sitting between them.

The chain links TRBV5-5 to TRBJ1-4, with 7 bases that match TRBD1. The trim removed 1 base at V and 5 bases at J, leaving 8 bases unmatched. The CDR3 contains 16 residues. Germline CDR1 reads SGHKS; CDR2 reads YYEKEE (reference sequence). This CDR3 is CASSLQAGQSNEKLFF. DNA for the CDR3: TGTGCCAGCAGCTTGCAGGCGGGACAGAGCAATGAAAAACTGTTTTTT.

The chain recombines TRBV4-1 with TRBJ1-1; D is ambiguous. V shed 6 bases and J shed 6 bases, with 17 bases lying between them. CDR1 and CDR2 (germline): MGHRA, YSYEKL. The CDR3 totals 14 residues. The chain's CDR3 is CASSLPGSGAEAFF. CDR3 in DNA: TGCGCCAGCAGTCTTCCAGGATCGGGCGCTGAAGCTTTCTTT.

J is TRBJ2-6 and V is TRBV9; TRBD1 aligns across 9 bases. V shed 0 bases and J 0 bases; nucleotides not matched to a gene: 10. The germline V gene encodes CDR1 SGDLS and CDR2 YYNGEE. This CDR3 is built from 20 residues. The CDR3 DNA follows: TGTGCCAGCAGCGTAGGTTACAGGGGGCGCAGTCACTCTGGGGCCAACGTCCTGACTTTC. Residues: CASSVGYRGRSHSGANVLTF.